One and the same sample provided the 23 T cell receptor beta chains below, sequenced in a study of technical replicates of blood from a handful of donors. TCRdb's table, derived via immunoSEQ multiplex PCR, lists solely in-frame clones and lacks some. This sample yields 60,000 to 90,000 clones, of which approximately 96% are seen a single time; roughly 0.2% belongs to the top ten. The sequencing input was T cells isolated from PBMCs. The receptors stem from a human donor in good health.

The chain carries TRBV12-5 and TRBJ1-1; D is unresolved. CDR1 is LGHNT, CDR2 FRNRAP, per germline. V lost 1 base and J lost 4, with 10 bases in between. The CDR3 totals 14 residues. The DNA of the CDR3 is TGTGCTAGTGGTTTGGGCGGGGATACCACTGAAGCTTTCTTT. It translates to CASGLGGDTTEAFF.

In this sample, this clone turned up once. The V gene is TRBV29-1, the J gene TRBJ1-1; D might be TRBD1 (5 bases). The V gene lost 7 bases and the J gene lost 1 base, with 10 bases spanning the gap. In germline, CDR1 is SQVTM, CDR2 ANQGSEA. The CDR3 is made up of 12 amino acids. The DNA of the CDR3 is TGCAGCGCACGACAGAGGAACACTGAAGCTTTCTTT. Encoded protein: CSARQRNTEAFF.

V and J are TRBV27 and TRBJ1-2; 12 bases are a match to TRBD1. The CDR3 sequence is 16 residues long. The V segment lost 3 bases and the J segment 6 bases; nucleotides outside the gene matches: 8. Germline V lookup: CDR1 MNHEY, CDR2 SMNVEV (reference sequence). The CDR3 loop is CASSFRDRGRFDGYTF. DNA of the CDR3: TGTGCCAGCAGTTTCCGGGACAGGGGGCGCTTTGATGGCTACACCTTC.

This chain uses TRBV7-8 with TRBJ1-4; 9 nucleotides match TRBD1. The germline V gene encodes CDR1 SGHVS and CDR2 FQNEAQ. The junction had 4 bases not matched to a gene; V was cut back by 3 bases and J by 8 bases. The CDR3 totals 14 residues. The CDR3 spells CASSLGQGLEKLFF. DNA of the CDR3: TGTGCCAGCAGCTTGGGACAGGGACTCGAAAAACTGTTTTTT.

The chain is built from TRBV10-1 and TRBJ2-3; maybe TRBD1 (6 bases). The V and J ends lost 8 bases and 2 bases respectively, with 11 bases between them. Germline CDR1 WNHNN, CDR2 SYGVQD (reference sequence). The CDR3 is 13 residues long. The CDR3 is CASSWTDTDTQYF. The CDR3 DNA reads TGCGCCAGCTCTTGGACAGACACAGATACGCAGTATTTT.

The chain combines TRBV9 with TRBJ1-5; a weak D match, TRBD1 (5 bases). V dropped 1 base and J dropped 5 bases, with 13 bases sitting between them. Per the germline V gene, CDR1 is SGDLS and CDR2 is YYNGEE. This CDR3 spans 15 amino acids. CDR3 sequence (DNA): TGTGCCAGCAGCGTAACACAGGCCCCGGATCAGCCCCAGCATTTT. Its translation is CASSVTQAPDQPQHF.

This chain uses TRBV4-1 with TRBJ1-2; 8 nucleotides match TRBD1. V lost 0 bases and J lost 8; bases outside the gene matches: 17. The CDR3 has 18 residues. In germline, CDR1 is MGHRA, CDR2 YSYEKL. CDR3 coding DNA: TGCGCCAGCAGCCAAGAAAGGGGAAGGACAGGGCCTTCGGGGGGCTACACCTTC. It codes for CASSQERGRTGPSGGYTF.

The chain has TRBV19 and TRBJ1-2; TRBD1 matches 11 bases. The ends lost 5 bases at V and 4 bases at J; junction bases unmatched: 6. The CDR3 sequence is 15 residues long. Per the germline V gene, CDR1 is LNHDA and CDR2 is SQIVND (reference sequence). CDR3 loop: CASSPSGTGGYGYTF. DNA for the CDR3: TGTGCCAGTAGTCCCTCCGGGACAGGGGGCTATGGCTACACCTTC.

This chain joins TRBV21-1 and TRBJ2-2; whether TRBD2, the table's D call, matches the DNA was not checked. TRBV21-1 is a pseudogene locus. The CDR3 totals 16 residues. CDR3 sequence reads: CASSYSGGPATGELFF. The CDR3 DNA reads as TGTGCCAGCAGCTATAGCGGGGGGCCTGCCACCGGGGAGCTGTTTTTT.

The V call is TRBV5-1, the J call TRBJ2-1; D possibly corresponds to TRBD1 (6 bases). This CDR3 comprises 14 residues. The V gene's germline CDR1 is SGHRS and CDR2 YFSETQ. Trimming left V 0 bases short and J 4 bases short, with 8 bases between. The CDR3 loop is CASSLGDTYNEQFF. Written as DNA, the CDR3 is TGCGCCAGCAGCTTGGGGGACACTTACAATGAGCAGTTCTTC.

The chain employs TRBV9 and TRBJ1-6; a weak D match, TRBD1 (5 bases). Trimming stripped 4 bases from V and 0 bases from J, with 14 bases between. CDR3 length: 17 amino acids. Germline lookup yields CDR1 SGDLS and CDR2 YYNGEE. In DNA, the CDR3 is TGTGCCAGCAGCCCCGGGGGTAGAAGCTCCTATAATTCACCCCTCCACTTT. This codes for CASSPGGRSSYNSPLHF.

The chain has TRBV12-5 and TRBJ1-6; tentatively, D is TRBD1 (5 bases). The CDR3 length is 15 residues. V dropped 5 bases and J dropped 2 bases, with 10 bases sitting between them. Germline lookup yields CDR1 LGHNT and CDR2 FRNRAP. As DNA, the CDR3 is TGTGCTAGTGGTGACACAGGTACCTATAATTCACCCCTCCACTTT. This encodes CASGDTGTYNSPLHF.

CDR3 coding DNA: TGTGCCAGCTCCATTAACCCGGACACTGAAGCTTTCTTT. It is translated as CASSINPDTEAFF. This chain uses TRBV7-7 with TRBJ1-1; D remains ambiguous. Between the trimmed V and J ends, which lost 8 bases and 3 bases, there was a span of 13 bases. The CDR3 runs to 13 residues. The germline V gene encodes CDR1 SSHAT and CDR2 FNYEAQ (reference sequence).

The chain links TRBV7-9 to TRBJ2-7; 7 bases match TRBD1. Trimming at V came to 1 base and at J to 2 bases, leaving 5 bases not matched to a gene. Germline V gene data show CDR1 as SEHNR and CDR2 as FQNEAQ (reference sequence). The CDR3 is 15 amino acids. CDR3 amino acids: CASSLVLDRTYEQYF. DNA for the CDR3: TGTGCCAGCAGCTTAGTTCTGGACAGGACCTACGAGCAGTACTTC.

The CDR3 loop reads CASRISGSYEQYF. CDR3 DNA sequence: TGTGCCAGCAGAATTAGCGGCTCCTACGAGCAGTACTTC. V gene TRBV27 combines with J gene TRBJ2-7; a possible D gene is TRBD2 (6 bases). There are 13 residues in the CDR3. CDR1 and CDR2 (germline): MNHEY, SMNVEV (reference sequence). Trimming pared 6 bases from V and 0 bases from J, leaving 9 bases between.

J is TRBJ2-6 and V is TRBV14, with a possible D match to TRBD1 (6 bases). Trimming left V 4 bases short and J 4 bases short, with 11 bases between. The CDR3 runs 15 residues. CDR1 SGHDN and CDR2 FVKESK come from the germline V gene. In DNA, the CDR3 is TGTGCCAGCAGCCTACAGGGACCCGGGGCCAACGTCCTGACTTTC. Protein product: CASSLQGPGANVLTF. The whole variable domain, filled in from reference TRBV14 and TRBJ2-6, reads EAGVTQFPSHSVIEKGQTVTLRCDPISGHDNLYWYRRVMGKEIKFLLHFVKESKQDESGMPNNRFLAERTGGTYSTLKVQPAELEDSGVYFCASSLQGPGANVLTFGAGSRLTVL.

V and J are TRBV18 and TRBJ1-1; 9 nucleotides match TRBD1. Germline V gene lookup returns CDR1 KGHSH and CDR2 LQKENI. There are 16 residues in the CDR3. V lost 5 bases to trimming and J lost 4 bases; unmatched junction nucleotides: 11. CDR3 coding DNA: TGTGCCAGCTCAGTTGAAATGGGACAGGGAATCACTGAAGCTTTCTTT. Encoded protein: CASSVEMGQGITEAFF.

The count of this clone is one. The chain combines TRBV6-5 with TRBJ2-7; D unclear. The germline V gene has CDR1 MNHEY and CDR2 SVGAGI. V was trimmed by 4 bases and J by 2 bases, leaving 9 bases between them. The CDR3 totals 13 residues. The CDR3 spells CASSFLSTYEQYF. CDR3 DNA: TGTGCCAGCAGTTTTCTATCAACCTACGAGCAGTACTTC.

The chain has TRBV10-3 and TRBJ2-3, with 11 bases aligning to TRBD2. Germline V gene sequence: CDR1 ENHRY, CDR2 SYGVKD. V shed 9 bases, J shed 6 bases, and the junction held 11 bases outside the gene matches. The CDR3 extends over 15 amino acids. CDR3 protein: CAMSGLAGGTDTQYF. The CDR3 DNA reads as TGTGCCATGAGCGGTCTAGCGGGGGGTACGGATACGCAGTATTTT.

This clone was seen just once. This chain uses TRBV11-1 with TRBJ2-7; 7 positions agree with TRBD1. V was pared by 6 bases and J by 6 bases, with 20 bases of the junction left unmatched. The CDR3 has 17 amino acids. Germline assignment: CDR1 SGHAT and CDR2 FQDESV (reference sequence). In nucleotides, the CDR3 is TGTGCCAGCAGATGGGGCCAACCCGGGACAGCGCAGTCCGAGCAGTACTTC. This encodes CASRWGQPGTAQSEQYF. Combining the CDR3 with reference TRBV11-1 and TRBJ2-7 gives the whole variable domain EAEVAQSPRYKITEKSQAVAFWCDPISGHATLYWYRQILGQGPELLVQFQDESVVDDSQLPKDRFSAERLKGVDSTLKIQPAELGDSAMYLCASRWGQPGTAQSEQYFGPGTRLTVT.

The sample holds a few counts of this clone. The chain uses TRBV30 and TRBJ1-1; D is ambiguous. Germline assignment: CDR1 GTSNPN and CDR2 SVGIG (reference sequence). V lost 3 bases and J 4 bases, leaving 12 bases between the germline ends. This CDR3 has 13 amino acids. The CDR3 bases are TGTGCCTGGAGGTCGGGTACTCTCACTGAAGCTTTCTTT. It is translated as CAWRSGTLTEAFF.

V usage is TRBV30 and J usage is TRBJ1-4; D may be TRBD1 (6 bases). This CDR3 contains 13 residues. Germline V lookup: CDR1 GTSNPN, CDR2 SVGIG (reference sequence). V gave up 8 bases and J gave up 5 bases, with 15 bases separating them. As DNA, the CDR3 is TGTGCCGGCGGGGGGGCCGTGAATGAAAAACTGTTTTTT. This translates into CAGGGAVNEKLFF.

This CDR3 is CASRVAGGPEEQYF. The CDR3 region has the DNA TGTGCCAGCAGGGTAGCGGGAGGGCCTGAAGAGCAGTACTTC. This sequence joins TRBV2 and TRBJ2-7, with 11 nucleotides matching TRBD2. CDR3 length: 14 residues. Unmatched junction bases numbered 8, after V lost 6 bases and J lost 7 bases. Germline CDR1 reads SNHLY; CDR2 reads FYNNEI.